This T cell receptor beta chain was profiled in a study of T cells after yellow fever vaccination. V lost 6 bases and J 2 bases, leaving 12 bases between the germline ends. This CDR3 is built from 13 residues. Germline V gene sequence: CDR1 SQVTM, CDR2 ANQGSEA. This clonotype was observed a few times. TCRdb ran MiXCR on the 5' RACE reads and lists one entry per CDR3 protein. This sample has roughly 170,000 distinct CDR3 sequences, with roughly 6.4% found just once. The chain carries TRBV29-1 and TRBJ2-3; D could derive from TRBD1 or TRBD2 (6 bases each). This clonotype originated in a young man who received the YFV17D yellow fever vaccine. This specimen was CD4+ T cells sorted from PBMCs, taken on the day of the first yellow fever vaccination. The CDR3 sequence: CSVRGRTTDTQYF. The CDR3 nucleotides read TGCAGCGTACGGGGGCGCACCACAGATACGCAGTATTTT.